Below, one T cell receptor (beta chain) is given with its context. Its target is unknown. Clones were read by immunoSEQ multiplex PCR, and TCRdb kept only the in-frame ones, dropping some. Among approximately 89,000 clones, more than 60% were seen once, and the ten largest hold 3% to 5%. This sample was included in a study of radiotherapy plus CTLA-4 blockade in lung cancer. Regarding the study as a whole: Expansion of tumor-derived TCR clones was observed in blood after radiotherapy plus ipilimumab.

CDR1 SGHVS and CDR2 FQNEAQ come from the germline V gene. This CDR3 spans 12 amino acids. The ends were cut back, 5 bases at V and 2 bases at J, with 6 bases in the middle. The sequenced sample was peripheral blood, obtained from a patient treated with radiotherapy plus ipilimumab. This clonotype originated in a human donor with non-small cell lung cancer who had a partial response to radiotherapy plus ipilimumab. Some clones in this sample may be carry-over from other donors' samples. The V call is TRBV7-8, the J call TRBJ1-2; D is perhaps TRBD1 (5 bases). DNA for the CDR3: TGTGCCAGCAGCAGGGGAAACTATGGCTACACCTTC. This translates into CASSRGNYGYTF.